This T cell receptor (beta chain) originates from a study of regulatory T cells in long-lasting Graves disease. The study, taken as a whole, reports: Favored gene segments in persistent disease were TRBV28, TRBJ1-2 and TRBJ2-5.

The sample holds a few counts of this clonotype. Its target is unknown. The ends were cut back, 6 bases at V and 2 bases at J, with 19 bases in the middle. The CDR3 is 15 amino acids. CDR1 and CDR2 from the germline V gene are DFQATT and SNEGSKA (reference sequence). The time point here: newly diagnosed GD, antithyroid drugs for less than 3 months. Researchers made the TCR library from RNA that was extracted from PBMCs. In building TCR beta libraries, iRepertoire HTBI primers were used together with Arm-PCR of CDR3 regions. TCRdb independently ran MiXCR on the multiplex PCR reads; one entry per CDR3 protein. Altogether fewer than 650,000 distinct CDR3 sequences are present, 15% to 20% being singletons, with the ten largest covering about 17%. The sample was also linked to a second study, of T cells in Graves' hyperthyroidism and ophthalmopathy. From that paper: Hyperthyroidism in the patients, aged 18 to 65, was newly diagnosed and under 2 months in duration. The HTBI primer set served for first-round RT-PCR of the TCR CDR3.

The J gene is TRBJ1-1, the V gene TRBV20-1; a possible D gene is TRBD1 (5 bases). The source of this sequence is a young woman with Graves disease. Here the sequenced sample was peripheral blood mononuclear cells (PBMCs), taken at new diagnosis, from a patient treated with antithyroid drugs. The CDR3 DNA follows: TGCAGTGCCTACTCTACTGGGGCAAGTAACACTGAAGCTTTCTTT. As protein: CSAYSTGASNTEAFF.